This T cell receptor (beta chain) was retrieved from a study of cytomegalovirus exposure and HLA in healthy donors. Deletions cut 0 bases from V and 1 base from J, with 9 bases between. Germline lookup yields CDR1 LGHNA and CDR2 YNFKEQ. The length of the CDR3 is 15 residues. PCR used 60 Vbeta primers and 13 Jbeta primers. Sequenced by immunoSEQ multiplex PCR; TCRdb stores in-frame clones only, minus some. This repertoire shows about 160,000 clones, 65% to 80% found once; its top ten account for approximately 2.3%. This clonotype originated in a man aged 35-49 years in good health and CMV-seronegative. This chain connects TRBV4-2 to TRBJ2-5, with D maybe TRBD1 (6 bases). The sequencing input was PBMCs. The CDR3 loop is CASSQDGGGQETQYF. Written as DNA, the CDR3 is TGTGCCAGCAGCCAAGATGGGGGCGGCCAAGAGACCCAGTACTTC.